These 22 T cell receptor beta chains came from one sample sequenced in a study of blood T cell repertoires in COVID-19 (dated by TCRdb to 2018 to 2020). The library was prepared using the immunoSEQ multiplex PCR assay. As stored in TCRdb, this immuneACCESS dataset retains in-frame rearrangements with V and J assigned. A fraction of the clones does not appear; measured against another copy, unresolved V genes explain less than half of the discrepancy, and the remainder lacks a known reason. Present in this sample are approximately 50,000 clones, around 92% of which were seen just once. Of the sample, around 4.3% falls within the top ten clones. Sequenced: peripheral blood. These receptor sequences come from a man aged 50 to 60 with active COVID-19.

This chain uses TRBV13 with TRBJ1-4, with 7 bases matching TRBD1. In germline, CDR1 is PRHDT, CDR2 FYEKMQ (reference sequence). The CDR3 is made up of 17 amino acids. V dropped 5 bases and J dropped 5; count of bases not matched to a gene: 14. The CDR3 DNA follows: TGTGCCAGCAGCGTATTGGCCCGCGACAGGGAAAATGAAAAACTGTTTTTT. The encoded protein is CASSVLARDRENEKLFF.

This sequence joins TRBV5-1 and TRBJ1-2; D not certain. Trimming left V 3 bases short and J 7 bases short, with 22 bases between. The CDR3 has 16 amino acids. The germline gives CDR1 SGHRS, CDR2 YFSETQ. CDR3 in amino acids: CASSSPLRGNAPGYTF. The CDR3 DNA follows: TGCGCCAGCAGCTCTCCCCTCCGGGGAAACGCGCCTGGCTACACCTTC. Together with reference TRBV5-1 and TRBJ1-2, the CDR3 gives the full variable domain: KAGVTQTPRYLIKTRGQQVTLSCSPISGHRSVSWYQQTPGQGLQFLFEYFSETQRNKGNFPGRFSGRQFSNSRSEMNVSTLELGDSALYLCASSSPLRGNAPGYTFGSGTRLTVV.

V gene TRBV19 combines with J gene TRBJ2-5, with a weak D call TRBD2 (6 bases). Germline V gene data show CDR1 as LNHDA and CDR2 as SQIVND (reference sequence). The CDR3 runs to 15 residues. V lost 5 bases, J lost 4 bases, and 17 bases lay in between. CDR3 coding DNA: TGTGCCAGTAGTTCTGCGGGGTTGTCCGTAGAGACCCAGTACTTC. As protein: CASSSAGLSVETQYF.

The chain recombines TRBV9 with TRBJ2-5; 15 bases match TRBD2. Germline V gene data show CDR1 as SGDLS and CDR2 as YYNGEE. J was trimmed by 2 bases and V by 2 bases; bases with no gene match: 1. The CDR3 is 16 amino acids. The CDR3 DNA reads as TGTGCCAGCAGCGTGGGGACTAGCGGGGGGCAAGAGACCCAGTACTTC. This translates into CASSVGTSGGQETQYF.

This clone was found once. The rearrangement uses TRBV18 and TRBJ1-2, with D unresolved. Per germline, CDR1 KGHSH and CDR2 LQKENI. CDR3 size: 13 residues. Trimming removed 2 bases from V and 8 bases from J, with 12 bases in between. The CDR3 DNA follows: TGTGCCAGCTCACCAGCCAGGTCTGGCGGCTACACCTTC. Protein sequence: CASSPARSGGYTF.

Here the CDR3 reads CASRNLAGAADTQYF. DNA for the CDR3: TGTGCCAGCAGAAATTTAGCGGGAGCAGCAGATACGCAGTATTTT. This sequence joins TRBV7-9 and TRBJ2-3; 9 bases are shared with TRBD2. Per the germline V gene, CDR1 is SEHNR and CDR2 is FQNEAQ (reference sequence). The CDR3 covers 15 residues. V was pared by 6 bases and J by 4 bases, with 8 bases of the junction left unmatched.

This rearrangement joins TRBV7-3 to TRBJ1-1; possible D gene TRBD1, 6 bases. This CDR3 is built from 14 residues. Germline CDR1 SGHTA, CDR2 FQGTGA. V shed 4 bases and J shed 2 bases, with 11 bases lying between them. For the CDR3, the DNA is TGTGCCAGCAGCTACTTAGGGGGTAACACTGAAGCTTTCTTT. It specifies CASSYLGGNTEAFF. Using reference TRBV7-3 and TRBJ1-1 for the parts outside the CDR3, the full variable domain is GAGVSQTPSNKVTEKGKYVELRCDPISGHTALYWYRQSLGQGPEFLIYFQGTGAADDSGLPNDRFFAVRPEGSVSTLKIQRTERGDSAVYLCASSYLGGNTEAFFGQGTRLTVV.

The chain employs TRBV10-1 and TRBJ1-6; TRBD1 agrees at 11 bases. Unmatched junction bases numbered 11, after V lost 3 bases and J lost 7 bases. The CDR3 is 18 amino acids. The V gene's germline CDR1 is WNHNN and CDR2 SYGVQD (reference sequence). The CDR3 nucleotides read TGCGCCAGCAGTGACTTTCCCGGGACAGGGGGAAGAAATTCACCCCTCCACTTT. Translating gives CASSDFPGTGGRNSPLHF.

This clone was seen once. CDR3 amino acids: CASSLERDNEQFF. In DNA, the CDR3 is TGCGCCAGCAGCTTGGAGCGAGACAATGAGCAGTTCTTC. The chain uses TRBV5-1 and TRBJ2-1; D unresolved. The CDR3 loop spans 13 amino acids. V shed 0 bases and J shed 5 bases, with 6 bases lying between them. From germline, CDR1 is SGHRS and CDR2 YFSETQ.

The chain joins TRBV11-2 to TRBJ2-2; TRBD1 agrees at 9 bases. J lost 5 bases, V lost 4 bases, and 5 bases had no gene match. The CDR3 spans 15 residues. Germline CDR1 is SGHAT and CDR2 is FQNNGV. The CDR3 loop is CASSYQTGGTGELFF. CDR3 bases: TGTGCCAGCAGCTATCAGACAGGGGGGACCGGGGAGCTGTTTTTT.

This chain connects TRBV7-9 to TRBJ1-4; D is unresolved. Between the trimmed V and J ends, which lost 4 bases and 4 bases, there was a span of 13 bases. Germline V gene data show CDR1 as SEHNR and CDR2 as FQNEAQ (reference sequence). The CDR3 has 15 residues. The CDR3 DNA follows: TGTGCCAGCAGCTCAATAGGAACGGGTAATGAAAAACTGTTTTTT. Protein sequence: CASSSIGTGNEKLFF.

The chain has TRBV6-6 and TRBJ2-7; 14 bases fit TRBD2. V lost 5 bases, J lost 3 bases, and 9 bases stayed unmatched. The CDR3 sequence is 17 residues long. CDR1 and CDR2 (germline): MNHNY, SVGAGI (reference sequence). As DNA, the CDR3 is TGTGCCAGCAGTCCCCACCCGGGACTAGCGGGGGACTACGAGCAGTACTTC. Amino acids: CASSPHPGLAGDYEQYF.

The CDR3 DNA reads as TGTGCCAGCAGCTTGGATGACAGGAGACGGCTCGGCTACACCTTC. Translated: CASSLDDRRRLGYTF. This chain connects TRBV11-2 to TRBJ1-2; maybe TRBD1 (6 bases). The CDR3 spans 15 residues. Trimming stripped 3 bases from V and 8 bases from J, with 19 bases between. Per the germline V gene, CDR1 is SGHAT and CDR2 is FQNNGV.

The chain has TRBV4-2 and TRBJ1-5, with TRBD1 identical over 7 bases. The CDR3 sequence is 16 residues long. V shed 0 bases and J 4 bases; nucleotides not matched to a gene: 6. The germline V gene encodes CDR1 LGHNA and CDR2 YNFKEQ. CDR3 residues: CASSQDTGVENQPQHF. In DNA form, the CDR3 reads TGTGCCAGCAGCCAAGATACAGGGGTCGAGAATCAGCCCCAGCATTTT.

This clone was counted a few times. This sequence joins TRBV4-1 and TRBJ2-7; D possibly corresponds to TRBD1 (6 bases). The CDR3 extends over 15 amino acids. The germline V gene encodes CDR1 MGHRA and CDR2 YSYEKL. Trimming cost V 0 bases and J 2 bases, with 11 bases left between them. The CDR3 loop is CASSQEFGGAYEQYF. CDR3 coding DNA: TGCGCCAGCAGCCAAGAGTTTGGGGGCGCCTACGAGCAGTACTTC.

J is TRBJ1-2 and V is TRBV6-5, with D unresolved. The CDR3 has 13 residues. V was cut by 6 bases and J by 6 bases, with 14 bases left in between. Germline loops: CDR1 MNHEY, CDR2 SVGAGI. The CDR3 nucleotides read TGTGCCAGCAGAGCGACGGTACGGGATGGCTACACCTTC. Its protein product is CASRATVRDGYTF.

V is TRBV9 and J is TRBJ2-7; D gene uncertain. This CDR3 is built from 13 residues. Germline-derived CDR1 and CDR2 are SGDLS and YYNGEE. V lost 4 bases, J lost 4 bases, and 12 bases lay in between. The CDR3: CASSPPPSYEQYF. Here the CDR3 DNA reads TGTGCCAGCAGCCCCCCCCCGTCGTACGAGCAGTACTTC.

The chain joins TRBV5-1 to TRBJ2-1; 11 nucleotides agree with TRBD2. The length of the CDR3 is 14 residues. Germline CDR1 reads SGHRS; CDR2 reads YFSETQ. With V trimmed by 0 bases and J by 10 bases, 3 bases remained unmatched. Written as DNA, the CDR3 is TGCGCCAGCAGCTTGGAAGGGACTAGCGGAGAGCAGTTCTTC. It codes for CASSLEGTSGEQFF.

The chain uses TRBV6-5 and TRBJ2-1; the D gene is possibly TRBD2 (6 bases). From germline, CDR1 is MNHEY and CDR2 SVGAGI. This CDR3 has 14 amino acids. Between the trimmed V and J ends, which lost 6 bases and 5 bases, there was a span of 14 bases. In DNA form, the CDR3 reads TGTGCCAGCAGGGGCGATAGCGGCAACAATGAGCAGTTCTTC. Its protein product is CASRGDSGNNEQFF.

The rearrangement uses TRBV6-6 and TRBJ1-2; D possibly corresponds to TRBD1 (6 bases). Trimming removed 5 bases from V and 7 bases from J, with 20 bases in between. Germline assignment: CDR1 MNHNY and CDR2 SVGAGI (reference sequence). This CDR3 comprises 15 residues. The CDR3 DNA reads as TGTGCCAGCAGTAGGGGGGGCGACGGGGCTCGTGGCTACACCTTC. Its translation is CASSRGGDGARGYTF.

The chain employs TRBV6-5 and TRBJ1-3; possible D gene TRBD1, 6 bases. Germline CDR1 MNHEY, CDR2 SVGAGI. Trimming removed 8 bases at V and 1 base at J, with 9 bases between. The CDR3 runs 13 residues. CDR3 sequence: CASGGASGNTIYF. CDR3 nucleotide sequence: TGTGCCAGCGGGGGGGCATCTGGAAACACCATATATTTT.

The chain combines TRBV7-9 with TRBJ2-6, with D uncertain. V was trimmed by 8 bases and J by 0 bases, leaving 8 bases between them. The length of the CDR3 is 14 residues. Germline V gene data show CDR1 as SEHNR and CDR2 as FQNEAQ (reference sequence). CDR3 in amino acids: CASAFGSGANVLTF. CDR3 bases: TGTGCCAGCGCTTTCGGCTCTGGGGCCAACGTCCTGACTTTC.